This T cell receptor (beta chain) was obtained from a study of cytomegalovirus exposure and HLA in healthy donors. Study-level results: The classifier, whose performance was assessed in both the original and validation cohorts, reportedly diagnosed cytomegalovirus status with high specificity and sensitivity. The study flagged roughly 160 TCR beta chains as cytomegalovirus-associated.

Generated by immunoSEQ multiplex PCR, the TCRdb table keeps only in-frame clones and is missing some. The sample includes some 240,000 clones, 70% to 90% of them seen just once. The count of this clone is one. Its antigen is still unknown. The receptor was isolated from a young woman in good health and CMV-seropositive. Material: PBMCs.

The CDR3 DNA reads as TGTGCCAGCACTCAGGCCCGGGGGGGAAACACCATATATTTT. It specifies CASTQARGGNTIYF. The chain combines TRBV28 with TRBJ1-3, with D perhaps TRBD1 (5 bases). This CDR3 region has 14 residues. V was trimmed by 7 bases and J by 4 bases, leaving 14 bases between them. The germline V gene has CDR1 MDHEN and CDR2 SYDVKM.